The entry that follows covers one TCR beta chain sequence. The antigen is unknown. This record belongs to a study of Ad26.COV2.S vaccination and SARS-CoV-2 variants. Study-level information: Once or twice, 56 days apart, Ad26.COV2.S was delivered intramuscularly.

The CDR3 consists of 14 residues. Study findings and constraints: Vaccinated individuals (as opposed to placebo recipients) had higher spike-specific TCR breadth.

The assay was immunoSEQ multiplex PCR, and TCRdb's table has in-frame clones only and misses some. The sample records a few hundred thousand clones, about 90% being singletons. Treatment described: around 19 received Ad26.COV2.S at low or high dose, single or two shots; about 5 received placebo; per-sample allocation not given. Sampling was done on day 63 after the first vaccine or placebo injection. Within Boston, the person who donated was an adult of 18-55 years. An Ad26 vector expressing Wuhan-strain SARS-CoV-2 spike constituted the vaccine. This receptor was taken from a person aged 18 to 65 who received the Ad26.COV2.S COVID-19 vaccine or a placebo. Sequencing used peripheral blood, obtained in a trial of Ad26.COV2.S vaccine versus placebo. The chain links TRBV21-1 to TRBJ2-7; TRBD1 is the table's D call, not checked against the DNA. TRBV21-1 is assigned pseudogene status. The CDR3: CASSKVQGLEEQYF. Here the CDR3 DNA reads TGTGCCAGCAGCAAAGTCCAGGGGCTAGAGGAGCAGTACTTC.